This paragraph reports one TCR beta chain. Its antigen is unidentified. The sample comes from a study of cytomegalovirus exposure and HLA in healthy donors. Study details: Out of roughly 170 million T cells, an earlier analysis found some 110 million unique TCR beta sequences in total. Study conclusions and caveats: Most sequenced TCRs were rare (though some public TCRs occurred in many donors). Presence/absence analyses assumed roughly uniform sequencing depth across donors. Reports indicate that TCR beta sequences accurately predicted the HLA-A and HLA-B alleles of most subjects.

Both 60 Vbeta primers and 13 Jbeta primers went into the PCR. Measured with immunoSEQ multiplex PCR; TCRdb has only the in-frame clones, and not every one. The repertoire shows 150,000 to 250,000 clones; the top ten hold about 0.74%. The clonotype was recovered from a boy aged 5-17 years in good health and CMV-seronegative. Material: PBMCs.

This CDR3 reads CASSLGTGTGVGYTF. DNA for the CDR3: TGTGCCAGCAGCTTAGGTACCGGGACAGGGGTCGGCTACACCTTC. The gene calls are TRBV7-9 and TRBJ1-2, with TRBD1 identical over 10 bases. The length of the CDR3 is 15 residues. Germline lookup yields CDR1 SEHNR and CDR2 FQNEAQ (reference sequence). Trimming took 1 base from V and 8 from J; bases not matched to a gene: 7. The full variable domain, in which reference TRBV7-9 and TRBJ1-2 provide the parts outside the CDR3, is DTGVSQNPRHKITKRGQNVTFRCDPISEHNRLYWYRQTLGQGPEFLTYFQNEAQLEKSRLLSDRFSAERPKGSFSTLEIQRTEQGDSAMYLCASSLGTGTGVGYTFGSGTRLTVV.